The present T cell receptor beta chain was sequenced within a study of spatial heterogeneity in lung cancer. Findings and limits, study-wide: Expanded alpha and beta TCR counts within tumors tracked tumor mutation counts. The study estimated approximately 7% alpha and approximately 14% beta chain coverage of tumor T cells.

One entry per CDR3 protein results from TCRdb running MiXCR on the 5' RACE reads. The table has roughly 9,000 distinct CDR3 sequences, under 6.5% seen once. Indicated time point: sample taken at primary tumor resection. This CDR3 contains 13 residues. Germline CDR1 reads LGHDT; CDR2 reads YNNKEL (reference sequence). V lost 1 base to trimming and J lost 7 bases, with 10 bases between them. At least ten counts were recorded for this clonotype. Its matching antigen is unknown. This clonotype originated in a male donor with early-stage non-small cell lung cancer. The rearrangement links TRBV3-1 to TRBJ1-1; D is undetermined. The sequences come from lung tumor tissue, collected at surgery. CDR3 amino acids: CASSQGVMGEAFF. The CDR3 bases are TGTGCCAGCAGCCAAGGAGTGATGGGTGAAGCTTTCTTT.